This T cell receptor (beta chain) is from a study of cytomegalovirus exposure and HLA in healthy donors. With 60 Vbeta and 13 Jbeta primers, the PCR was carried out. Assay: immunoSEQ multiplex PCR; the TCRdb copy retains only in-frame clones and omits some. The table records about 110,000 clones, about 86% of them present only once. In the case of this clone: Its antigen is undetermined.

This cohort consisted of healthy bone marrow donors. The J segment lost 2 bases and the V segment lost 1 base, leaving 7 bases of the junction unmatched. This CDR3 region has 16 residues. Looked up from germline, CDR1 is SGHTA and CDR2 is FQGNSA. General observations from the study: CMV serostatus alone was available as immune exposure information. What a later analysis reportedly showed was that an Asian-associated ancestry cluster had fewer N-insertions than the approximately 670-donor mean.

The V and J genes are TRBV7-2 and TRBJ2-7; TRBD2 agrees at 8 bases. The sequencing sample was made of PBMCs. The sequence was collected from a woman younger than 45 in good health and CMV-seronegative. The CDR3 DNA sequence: TGTGCCAGCAGCTTAGGGCACTCGGGACTAGCCTACGAGCAGTACTTC. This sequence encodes CASSLGHSGLAYEQYF.